This TCR beta chain was obtained from a study of cytomegalovirus exposure and HLA in healthy donors. With 60 Vbeta and 13 Jbeta primers, the PCR was carried out. Repertoires were generated with immunoSEQ multiplex PCR, while TCRdb's copy carries only in-frame clones and drops some. The sample shows about 43,000 clones, about 72% of them seen only once. The CDR3 consists of 15 residues. From germline, CDR1 is MNHNS and CDR2 SASEGT. The V end lost 7 bases, the J end lost 0 bases, and 15 bases lay between the germline ends. Regarding the study as a whole: Roughly even sequencing depth across donors was the assumption behind the presence/absence analyses.

With respect to this clone: Its antigen is as yet unknown.

The sequenced sample was PBMCs. This sequence joins TRBV6-1 and TRBJ1-1; weak D call: TRBD1 (6 bases). The clonotype originates from a man in his thirties or forties in good health and CMV-seronegative. The DNA of the CDR3 is TGTGCCAGCACCCCGGACAGAACTTTGAACACTGAAGCTTTCTTT. Its translation is CASTPDRTLNTEAFF.